A single sample gave rise to the 17 T cell receptor beta chains below, sequenced in a study of control samples from healthy donors and cancer patients. This table comes from immunoSEQ multiplex PCR, and its TCRdb copy is limited to in-frame clones, with some not included. The repertoire consists of around 170,000 clones, with more than 80% occurring once and the leading ten covering approximately 1.5%. Sequencing was done on a sample of blood. The source of these receptors is a man aged 25 to 40 in good health.

V is TRBV28 and J is TRBJ2-3; TRBD2 aligns across 12 bases. Trimming took 2 bases from V and 0 from J; bases not matched to a gene: 3. CDR1 and CDR2 from the germline V gene are MDHEN and SYDVKM. CDR3 length equals 17 residues. The CDR3 DNA reads TGTGCCAGCAGTTTAAGGACTAGCGGGACCAGCACAGATACGCAGTATTTT. Translating gives CASSLRTSGTSTDTQYF. The full variable domain, in which reference TRBV28 and TRBJ2-3 provide the parts outside the CDR3, is DVKVTQSSRYLVKRTGEKVFLECVQDMDHENMFWYRQDPGLGLRLIYFSYDVKMKEKGDIPEGYSVSREKKERFSLILESASTNQTSMYLCASSLRTSGTSTDTQYFGPGTRLTVL.

This rearrangement joins TRBV7-9 to TRBJ2-6; TRBD1 aligns across 7 bases. The V segment lost 5 bases and the J segment 2 bases; nucleotides outside the gene matches: 9. This CDR3 is 17 amino acids long. Germline assignment: CDR1 SEHNR and CDR2 FQNEAQ (reference sequence). CDR3 residues: CASSTQGLPPGANVLTF. Here the CDR3 DNA reads TGTGCCAGCAGCACACAGGGGCTCCCCCCTGGGGCCAACGTCCTGACTTTC. Full variable domain (remainder filled in from reference TRBV7-9 and TRBJ2-6): DTGVSQNPRHKITKRGQNVTFRCDPISEHNRLYWYRQTLGQGPEFLTYFQNEAQLEKSRLLSDRFSAERPKGSFSTLEIQRTEQGDSAMYLCASSTQGLPPGANVLTFGAGSRLTVL.

The V gene is TRBV6-5, the J gene TRBJ1-6; D unresolved. Germline lookup yields CDR1 MNHEY and CDR2 SVGAGI. With 6 bases removed from V and 5 bases from J, the gap between germline ends came to 8 bases. This CDR3 has 13 residues. CDR3 in amino acids: CASSPRDNSPLHF. Here the CDR3 DNA reads TGTGCCAGCAGCCCCCGAGATAATTCACCCCTCCACTTT.

This rearrangement joins TRBV19 to TRBJ2-1; D gene uncertain. V lost 5 bases and J 0 bases, leaving 11 bases between the germline ends. CDR1 and CDR2 from the germline V gene are LNHDA and SQIVND (reference sequence). This CDR3 spans 15 amino acids. CDR3 nucleotide sequence: TGTGCCAGTAGTTTTGCGTCGAGCTCCTACAATGAGCAGTTCTTC. Its translation is CASSFASSSYNEQFF. Complete variable domain (other parts from reference TRBV19 and TRBJ2-1): DGGITQSPKYLFRKEGQNVTLSCEQNLNHDAMYWYRQDPGQGLRLIYYSQIVNDFQKGDIAEGYSVSREKKESFPLTVTSAQKNPTAFYLCASSFASSSYNEQFFGPGTRLTVL.

The chain uses TRBV6-4 and TRBJ1-1; D is possibly TRBD1 (5 bases). Germline V gives CDR1 MRHNA, CDR2 SNTAGT. The CDR3 has 16 amino acids. V lost 6 bases to trimming and J lost 0 bases, with 17 bases between them. The CDR3 DNA reads as TGTGCCAGCAGGAGAGGGGCAGGATCCGTGAACACTGAAGCTTTCTTT. Encoded protein: CASRRGAGSVNTEAFF.

The chain uses TRBV4-2 and TRBJ2-7, with D maybe TRBD2 (6 bases). Germline V CDR1 and CDR2: LGHNA, YNFKEQ. The CDR3 extends over 15 amino acids. Deletions cut 4 bases from V and 7 bases from J, with 20 bases between. This chain's CDR3 is CASSRRVGGLDEQYF. In DNA, the CDR3 is TGTGCCAGCAGCCGAAGGGTGGGGGGTCTTGATGAGCAGTACTTC.

This clone was detected a few times. Other DNA sequences within the sample encode an identical CDR3. This chain uses TRBV7-9 with TRBJ2-7; no reliable D call. The CDR3 loop spans 12 amino acids. V lost 1 base to trimming and J lost 3 bases, with 4 bases between them. CDR1 and CDR2 from the germline V gene are SEHNR and FQNEAQ (reference sequence). In DNA form, the CDR3 reads TGTGCCAGCAGCTTAGTCGACTACGAGCAGTACTTC. Amino acid sequence: CASSLVDYEQYF.

The chain employs TRBV18 and TRBJ2-2; 7 bases are shared with TRBD2. The CDR3 has 13 residues. CDR1 is KGHSH and CDR2 is LQKENI in the germline V gene. Germline trimming cut 4 bases from V and 5 bases from J; bases unmatched to any gene: 1. The CDR3 here is CASSRTSTGELFF. The CDR3 DNA reads as TGTGCCAGCTCACGGACTAGTACCGGGGAGCTGTTTTTT. The entire variable domain, with the rest obtained from reference TRBV18 and TRBJ2-2, is as follows: NAGVMQNPRHLVRRRGQEARLRCSPMKGHSHVYWYRQLPEEGLKFMVYLQKENIIDESGMPKERFSAEFPKEGPSILRIQQVVRGDSAAYFCASSRTSTGELFFGEGSRLTVL.

The DNA for the CDR3 is TGTGCCAGCAGCTTAGTACCCAGGGGGCTTAATGAGCAGTTCTTC. Translation: CASSLVPRGLNEQFF. This chain connects TRBV13 to TRBJ2-1; the match to TRBD1 covers 8 bases. V shed 1 base and J 7 bases; nucleotides not matched to a gene: 6. The CDR3 extends over 15 amino acids. CDR1 PRHDT and CDR2 FYEKMQ come from the germline V gene (reference sequence).

The rearrangement links TRBV4-2 to TRBJ2-1, with 10 bases identical to TRBD2. CDR3 size: 16 residues. CDR1 is LGHNA and CDR2 is YNFKEQ in the germline V gene. Trimming cost V 0 bases and J 3 bases; bases outside gene matches: 2. CDR3 in amino acids: CASSQDWTSGYNEQFF. The CDR3 DNA is TGTGCCAGCAGCCAAGATTGGACTAGCGGCTACAATGAGCAGTTCTTC.

The chain has TRBV7-6 and TRBJ1-6, with D tentatively TRBD1 (6 bases). Germline CDR1 and CDR2: SGHVS and FNYEAQ. The CDR3 contains 15 residues. The V gene lost 0 bases and the J gene lost 8 bases, with 11 bases spanning the gap. The CDR3 region is CASSLARTADSPLHF. The DNA of the CDR3 is TGTGCCAGCAGCTTAGCCCGGACAGCTGATTCACCCCTCCACTTT.

This chain links TRBV4-3 with TRBJ2-3; 8 bases are shared with TRBD2. The germline CDR1 and CDR2 sequences are LGHNA and YSLEER. CDR3 length: 14 residues. The trim removed 4 bases at V and 1 base at J, leaving 1 base unmatched. The CDR3: CASSLAGRTDTQYF. The CDR3 bases are TGCGCCAGCAGCCTAGCGGGGCGCACAGATACGCAGTATTTT.

This chain uses TRBV27 with TRBJ1-4; 7 bases fit TRBD1. From germline, CDR1 is MNHEY and CDR2 SMNVEV (reference sequence). Unmatched junction bases numbered 13, after V lost 7 bases and J lost 8 bases. This CDR3 spans 15 amino acids. DNA of the CDR3: TGTGCCAGCACCACCCGACAGGGCCCCGGCGAAAAACTGTTTTTT. Residues: CASTTRQGPGEKLFF.

This chain joins TRBV9 and TRBJ2-2; D is perhaps TRBD1 (5 bases). The CDR3 loop spans 16 amino acids. The V gene's germline CDR1 is SGDLS and CDR2 YYNGEE. The V and J ends lost 0 bases and 6 bases respectively, with 15 bases between them. CDR3 loop: CASSVVSARAAGELFF. The CDR3 bases are TGTGCCAGCAGCGTAGTCTCGGCCAGGGCGGCCGGGGAGCTGTTTTTT.

This clone occurred once. The chain joins TRBV4-3 to TRBJ2-3, with TRBD2 matching over 13 bases. The germline gives CDR1 LGHNA, CDR2 YSLEER. This CDR3 has 16 amino acids. The ends lost 4 bases at V and 5 bases at J; junction bases unmatched: 6. The CDR3 here is CASSLGTSGVGDTQYF. The CDR3, as DNA: TGCGCCAGCAGCCTCGGGACTAGCGGGGTGGGAGATACGCAGTATTTT.

The chain links TRBV6-5 to TRBJ2-6, with D hard to call. This CDR3 is 14 amino acids long. Germline loops: CDR1 MNHEY, CDR2 SVGAGI. V lost 6 bases, J lost 3 bases, and 9 bases lay in between. The CDR3 here is CASSPSRGANVLTF. The CDR3 nucleotides read TGTGCCAGCAGCCCCTCCCGTGGGGCCAACGTCCTGACTTTC.

V gene TRBV7-9 combines with J gene TRBJ1-4; D is uncertain. The CDR3 loop spans 15 amino acids. Trimming removed 5 bases from V and 4 bases from J, with 14 bases in between. From germline, CDR1 is SEHNR and CDR2 FQNEAQ (reference sequence). CDR3 DNA: TGTGCCAGCAGCGCCCCTTATGGTTATAATGAAAAACTGTTTTTT. Translated, it gives CASSAPYGYNEKLFF.